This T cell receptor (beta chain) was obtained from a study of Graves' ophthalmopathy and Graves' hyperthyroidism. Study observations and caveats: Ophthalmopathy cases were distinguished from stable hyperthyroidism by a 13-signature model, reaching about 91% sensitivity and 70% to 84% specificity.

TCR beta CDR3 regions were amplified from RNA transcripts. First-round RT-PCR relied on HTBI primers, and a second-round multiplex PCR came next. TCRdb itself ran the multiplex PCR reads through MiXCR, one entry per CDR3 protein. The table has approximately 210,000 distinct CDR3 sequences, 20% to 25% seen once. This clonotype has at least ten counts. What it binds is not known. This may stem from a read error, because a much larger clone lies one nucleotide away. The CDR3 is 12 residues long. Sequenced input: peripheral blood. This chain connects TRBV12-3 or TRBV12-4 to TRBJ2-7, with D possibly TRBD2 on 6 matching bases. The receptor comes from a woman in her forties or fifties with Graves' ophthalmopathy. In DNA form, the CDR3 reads TGTGCCGGCAGTCGGACTAACTACGAGCAGTACTTC. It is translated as CAGSRTNYEQYF.